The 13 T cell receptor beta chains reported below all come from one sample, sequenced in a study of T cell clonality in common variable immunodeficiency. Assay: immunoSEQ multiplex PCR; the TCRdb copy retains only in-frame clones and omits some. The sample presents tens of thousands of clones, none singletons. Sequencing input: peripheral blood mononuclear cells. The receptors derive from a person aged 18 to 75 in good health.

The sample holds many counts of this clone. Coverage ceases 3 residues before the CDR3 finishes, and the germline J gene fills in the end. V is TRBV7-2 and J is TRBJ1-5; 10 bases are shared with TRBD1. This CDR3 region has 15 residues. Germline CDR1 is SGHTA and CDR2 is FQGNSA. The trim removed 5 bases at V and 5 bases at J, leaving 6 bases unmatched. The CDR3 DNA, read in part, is TGTGCCAGCAGCCCCCGACAGGGGGCAGATCAGCCC. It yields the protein CASSPRQGADQP. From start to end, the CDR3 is CASSPRQGADQPQHF.

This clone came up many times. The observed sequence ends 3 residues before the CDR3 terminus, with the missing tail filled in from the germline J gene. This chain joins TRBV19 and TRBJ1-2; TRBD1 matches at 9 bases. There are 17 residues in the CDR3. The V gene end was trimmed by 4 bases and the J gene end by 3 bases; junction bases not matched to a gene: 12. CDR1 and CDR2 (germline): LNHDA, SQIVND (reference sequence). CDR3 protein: CASSTTPGQGLYYGYTF. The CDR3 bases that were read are TGTGCCAGTAGTACTACTCCGGGACAGGGATTATACTATGGC.

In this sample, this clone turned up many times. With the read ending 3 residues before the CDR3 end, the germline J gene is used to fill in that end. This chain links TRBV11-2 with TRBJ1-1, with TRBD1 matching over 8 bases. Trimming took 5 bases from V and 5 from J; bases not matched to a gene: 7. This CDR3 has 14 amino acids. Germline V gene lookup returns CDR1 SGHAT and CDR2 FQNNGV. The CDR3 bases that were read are TGTGCCAGCAGCCTAGGACAGGGAGTGACTGAA. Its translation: CASSLGQGVTE. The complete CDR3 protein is CASSLGQGVTEAFF.

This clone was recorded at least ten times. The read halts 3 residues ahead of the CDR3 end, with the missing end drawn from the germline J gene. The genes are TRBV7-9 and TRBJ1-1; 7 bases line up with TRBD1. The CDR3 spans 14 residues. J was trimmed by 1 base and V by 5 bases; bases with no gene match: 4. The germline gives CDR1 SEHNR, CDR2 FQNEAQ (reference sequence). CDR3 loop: CASSPGQTNTEAFF. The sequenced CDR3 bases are TGTGCCAGCAGCCCGGGACAGACGAACACTGAA. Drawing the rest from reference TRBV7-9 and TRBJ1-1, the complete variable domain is DTGVSQNPRHKITKRGQNVTFRCDPISEHNRLYWYRQTLGQGPEFLTYFQNEAQLEKSRLLSDRFSAERPKGSFSTLEIQRTEQGDSAMYLCASSPGQTNTEAFFGQGTRLTVV.

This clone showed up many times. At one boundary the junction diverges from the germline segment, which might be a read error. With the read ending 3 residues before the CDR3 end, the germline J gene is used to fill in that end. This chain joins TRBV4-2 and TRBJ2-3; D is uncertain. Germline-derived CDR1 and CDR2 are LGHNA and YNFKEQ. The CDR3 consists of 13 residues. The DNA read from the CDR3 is TGCGCCAGCAGCCAAGATCGGTCAGATACG. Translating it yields CASSQDRSDT. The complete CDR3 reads CASSQDRSDTQYF.

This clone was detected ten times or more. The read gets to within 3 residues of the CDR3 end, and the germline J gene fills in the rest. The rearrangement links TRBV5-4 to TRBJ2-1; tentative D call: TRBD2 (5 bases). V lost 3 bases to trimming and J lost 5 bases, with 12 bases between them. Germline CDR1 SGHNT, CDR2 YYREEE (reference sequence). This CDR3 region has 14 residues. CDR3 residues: CASSSSQRDNEQFF. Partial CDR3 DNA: TGTGCCAGCAGCTCCAGCCAGAGGGACAATGAG.

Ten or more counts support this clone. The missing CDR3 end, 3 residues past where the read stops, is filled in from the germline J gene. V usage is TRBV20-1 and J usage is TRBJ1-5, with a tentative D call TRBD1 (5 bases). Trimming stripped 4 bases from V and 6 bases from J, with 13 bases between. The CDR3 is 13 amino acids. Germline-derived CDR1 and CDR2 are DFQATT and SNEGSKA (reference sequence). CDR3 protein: CSAKGNGRQPQHF. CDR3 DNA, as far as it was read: TGCAGTGCTAAGGGGAATGGGCGTCAGCCC.

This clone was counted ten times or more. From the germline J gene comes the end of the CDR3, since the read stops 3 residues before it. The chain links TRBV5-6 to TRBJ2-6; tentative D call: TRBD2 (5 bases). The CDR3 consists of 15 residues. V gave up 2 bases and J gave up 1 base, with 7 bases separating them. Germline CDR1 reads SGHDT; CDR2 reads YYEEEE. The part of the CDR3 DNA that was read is TGTGCCAGCAGCTTTAGAGGGTCTGGGGCCAACGTC. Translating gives CASSFRGSGANV. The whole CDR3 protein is CASSFRGSGANVLTF.

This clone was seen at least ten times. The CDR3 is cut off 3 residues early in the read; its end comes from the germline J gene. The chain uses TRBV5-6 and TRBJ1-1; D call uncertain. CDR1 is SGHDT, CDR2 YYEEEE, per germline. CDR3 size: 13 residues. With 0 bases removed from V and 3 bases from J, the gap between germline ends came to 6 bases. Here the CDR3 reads CASSLELYTEAFF. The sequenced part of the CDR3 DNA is TGTGCCAGCAGCTTGGAACTGTACACTGAA. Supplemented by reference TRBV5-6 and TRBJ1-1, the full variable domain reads DAGVTQSPTHLIKTRGQQVTLRCSPKSGHDTVSWYQQALGQGPQFIFQYYEEEERQRGNFPDRFSGHQFPNYSSELNVNALLLGDSALYLCASSLELYTEAFFGQGTRLTVV.

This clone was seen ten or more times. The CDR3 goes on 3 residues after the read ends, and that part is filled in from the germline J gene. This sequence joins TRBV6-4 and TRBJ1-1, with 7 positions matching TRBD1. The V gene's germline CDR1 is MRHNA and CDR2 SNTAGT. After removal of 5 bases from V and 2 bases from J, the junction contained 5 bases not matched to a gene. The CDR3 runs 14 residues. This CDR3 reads CASSPGQDNTEAFF. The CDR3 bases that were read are TGTGCCAGCAGTCCTGGACAGGATAACACTGAA.

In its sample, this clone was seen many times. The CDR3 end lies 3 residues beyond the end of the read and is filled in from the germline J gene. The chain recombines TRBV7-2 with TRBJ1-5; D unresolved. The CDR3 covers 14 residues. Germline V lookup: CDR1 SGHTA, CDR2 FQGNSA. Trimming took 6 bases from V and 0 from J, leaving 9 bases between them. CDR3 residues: CASSYTLSNQPQHF. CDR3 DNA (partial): TGTGCCAGCAGTTACACCCTTAGCAATCAGCCC.

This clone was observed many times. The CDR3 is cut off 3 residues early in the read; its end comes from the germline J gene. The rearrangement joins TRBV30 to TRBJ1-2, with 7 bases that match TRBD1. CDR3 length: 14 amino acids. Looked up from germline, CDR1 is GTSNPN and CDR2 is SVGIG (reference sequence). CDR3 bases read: TGTGCCTGGACCGAGACAGGGAGGAGTGACGGC. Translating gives CAWTETGRSDG. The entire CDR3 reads CAWTETGRSDGYTF.

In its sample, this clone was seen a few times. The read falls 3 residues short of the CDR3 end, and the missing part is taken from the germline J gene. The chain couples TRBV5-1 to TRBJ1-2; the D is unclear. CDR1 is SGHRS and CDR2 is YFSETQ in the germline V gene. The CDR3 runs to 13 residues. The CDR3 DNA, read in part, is TGCGCCAGCAGCTTGGTAGCCTCCGGAGGC. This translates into CASSLVASGG. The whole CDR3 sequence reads CASSLVASGGYTF.